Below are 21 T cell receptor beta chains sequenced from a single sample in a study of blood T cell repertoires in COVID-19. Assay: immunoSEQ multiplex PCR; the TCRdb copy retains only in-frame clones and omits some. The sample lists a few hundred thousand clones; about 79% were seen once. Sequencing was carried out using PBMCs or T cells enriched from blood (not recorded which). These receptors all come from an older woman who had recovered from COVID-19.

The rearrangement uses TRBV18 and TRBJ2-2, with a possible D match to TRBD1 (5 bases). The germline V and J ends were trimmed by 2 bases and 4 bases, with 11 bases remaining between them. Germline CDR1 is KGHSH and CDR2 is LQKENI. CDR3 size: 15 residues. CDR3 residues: CASSPGAGPTGELFF. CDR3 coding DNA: TGTGCCAGCTCACCAGGGGCAGGGCCCACCGGGGAGCTGTTTTTT.

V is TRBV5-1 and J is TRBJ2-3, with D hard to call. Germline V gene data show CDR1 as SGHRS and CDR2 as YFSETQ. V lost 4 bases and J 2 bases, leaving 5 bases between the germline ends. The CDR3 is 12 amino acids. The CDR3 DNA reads TGCGCCAGCAGCCAGGACACAGATACGCAGTATTTT. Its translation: CASSQDTDTQYF.

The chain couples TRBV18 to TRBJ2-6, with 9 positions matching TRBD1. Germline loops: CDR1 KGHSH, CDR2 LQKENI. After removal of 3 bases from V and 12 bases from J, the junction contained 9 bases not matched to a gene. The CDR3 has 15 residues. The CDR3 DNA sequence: TGTGCCAGCTCACCGGACAGGGGCGAGGGGGGCGTCCTGACTTTC. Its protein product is CASSPDRGEGGVLTF.

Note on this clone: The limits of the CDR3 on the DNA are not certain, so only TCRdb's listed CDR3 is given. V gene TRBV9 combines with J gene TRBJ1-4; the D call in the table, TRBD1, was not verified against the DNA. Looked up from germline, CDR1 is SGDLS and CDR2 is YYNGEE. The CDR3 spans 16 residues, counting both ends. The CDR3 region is CASSVGQGTGWEKPFF.

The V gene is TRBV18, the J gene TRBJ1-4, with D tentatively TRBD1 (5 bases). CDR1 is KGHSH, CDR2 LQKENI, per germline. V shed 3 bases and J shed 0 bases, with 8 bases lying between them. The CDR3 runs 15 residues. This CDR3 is CASSPTAATNEKLFF. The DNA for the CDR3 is TGTGCCAGCTCACCGACAGCCGCAACTAATGAAAAACTGTTTTTT.

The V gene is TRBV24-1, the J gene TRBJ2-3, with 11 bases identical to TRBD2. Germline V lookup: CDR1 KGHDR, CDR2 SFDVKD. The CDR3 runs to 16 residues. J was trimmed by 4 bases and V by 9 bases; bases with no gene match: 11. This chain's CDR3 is CATSDPYSGGADTQYF. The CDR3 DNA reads TGTGCCACCTCGGACCCCTATAGCGGGGGGGCAGATACGCAGTATTTT.

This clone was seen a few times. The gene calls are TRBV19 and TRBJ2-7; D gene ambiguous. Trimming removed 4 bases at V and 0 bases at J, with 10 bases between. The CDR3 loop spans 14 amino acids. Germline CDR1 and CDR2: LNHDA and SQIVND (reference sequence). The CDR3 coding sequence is TGTGCCAGTAGTAGGCAGGCTGCCTCCTACGAGCAGTACTTC. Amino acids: CASSRQAASYEQYF.

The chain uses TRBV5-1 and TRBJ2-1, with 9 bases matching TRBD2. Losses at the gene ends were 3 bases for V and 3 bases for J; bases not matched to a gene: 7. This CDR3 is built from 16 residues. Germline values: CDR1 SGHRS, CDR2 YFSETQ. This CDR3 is CASSSSGRGGYNEQFF. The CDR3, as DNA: TGCGCCAGCAGCTCCTCCGGGCGGGGGGGCTACAATGAGCAGTTCTTC.

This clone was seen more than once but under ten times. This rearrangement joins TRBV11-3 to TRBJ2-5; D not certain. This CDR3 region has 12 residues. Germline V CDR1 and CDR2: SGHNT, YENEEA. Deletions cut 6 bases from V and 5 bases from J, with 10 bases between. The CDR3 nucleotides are TGTGCCAGCAGGTCACGGTCGGAGACCCAGTACTTC. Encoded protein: CASRSRSETQYF.

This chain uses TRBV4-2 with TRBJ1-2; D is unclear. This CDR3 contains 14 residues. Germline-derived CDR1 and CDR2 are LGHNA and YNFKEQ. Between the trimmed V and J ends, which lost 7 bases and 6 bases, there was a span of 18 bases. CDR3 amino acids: CASTKERQLDGYTF. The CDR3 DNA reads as TGTGCCAGCACCAAAGAGCGTCAACTGGATGGCTACACCTTC.

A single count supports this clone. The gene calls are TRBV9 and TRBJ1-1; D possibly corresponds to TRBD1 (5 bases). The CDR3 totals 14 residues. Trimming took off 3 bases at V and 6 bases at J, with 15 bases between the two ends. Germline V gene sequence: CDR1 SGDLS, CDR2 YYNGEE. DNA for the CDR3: TGTGCCAGCAGCGCTGGAGGGGCAAGAGCTGAAGCTTTCTTT. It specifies CASSAGGARAEAFF.

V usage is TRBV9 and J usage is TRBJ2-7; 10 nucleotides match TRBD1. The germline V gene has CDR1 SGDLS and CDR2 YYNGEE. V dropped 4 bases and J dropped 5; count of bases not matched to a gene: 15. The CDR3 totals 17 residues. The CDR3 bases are TGTGCCAGCAGCCCCCGAGGGACAGGGGTAAGAAGGGACGAGCAGTACTTC. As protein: CASSPRGTGVRRDEQYF.

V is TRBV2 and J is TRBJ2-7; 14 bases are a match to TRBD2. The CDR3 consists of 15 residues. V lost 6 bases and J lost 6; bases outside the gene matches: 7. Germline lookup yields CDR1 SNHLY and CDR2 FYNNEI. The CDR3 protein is CASRGTSGRTGEQYF. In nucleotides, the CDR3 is TGTGCCAGCAGGGGGACTAGCGGGAGAACGGGCGAGCAGTACTTC. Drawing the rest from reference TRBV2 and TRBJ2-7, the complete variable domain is EPEVTQTPSHQVTQMGQEVILRCVPISNHLYFYWYRQILGQKVEFLVSFYNNEISEKSEIFDDQFSVERPDGSNFTLKIRSTKLEDSAMYFCASRGTSGRTGEQYFGPGTRLTVT.

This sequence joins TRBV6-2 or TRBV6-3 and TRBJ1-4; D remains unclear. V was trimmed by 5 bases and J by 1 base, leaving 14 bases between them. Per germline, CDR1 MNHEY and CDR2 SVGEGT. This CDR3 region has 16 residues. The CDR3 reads CASSTGPGGTNEKLFF. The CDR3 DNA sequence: TGTGCCAGCAGTACGGGTCCCGGCGGAACTAATGAAAAACTGTTTTTT.

CDR3 in amino acids: CASTPGFGGTSRGNTIYF. In DNA form, the CDR3 reads TGTGCCAGCACCCCAGGCTTCGGAGGGACCTCAAGGGGAAACACCATATATTTT. V usage is TRBV4-2 and J usage is TRBJ1-3, with a tentative D call TRBD1 (5 bases). Trimming removed 7 bases from V and 4 bases from J, with 26 bases in between. Germline V lookup: CDR1 LGHNA, CDR2 YNFKEQ. The CDR3 has 18 residues.

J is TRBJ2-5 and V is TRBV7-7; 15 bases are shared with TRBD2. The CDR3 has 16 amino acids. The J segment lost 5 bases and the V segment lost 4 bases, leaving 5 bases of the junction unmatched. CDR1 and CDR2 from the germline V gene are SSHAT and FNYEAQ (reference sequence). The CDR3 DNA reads TGTGCCAGCAGCTCCGGACTAGCGGGAGGGATGGAGACCCAGTACTTC. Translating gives CASSSGLAGGMETQYF. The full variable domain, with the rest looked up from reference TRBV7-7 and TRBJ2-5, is GAGVSQSPRYKVTKRGQDVTLRCDPISSHATLYWYQQALGQGPEFLTYFNYEAQPDKSGLPSDRFSAERPEGSISTLTIQRTEQRDSAMYRCASSSGLAGGMETQYFGPGTRLLVL.

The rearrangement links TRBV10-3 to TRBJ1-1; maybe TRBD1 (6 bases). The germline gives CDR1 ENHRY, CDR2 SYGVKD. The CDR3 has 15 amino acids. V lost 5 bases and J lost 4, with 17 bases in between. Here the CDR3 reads CAISPGGRGGTEAFF. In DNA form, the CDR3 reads TGTGCCATCAGTCCCGGGGGGCGCGGGGGCACTGAAGCTTTCTTT.

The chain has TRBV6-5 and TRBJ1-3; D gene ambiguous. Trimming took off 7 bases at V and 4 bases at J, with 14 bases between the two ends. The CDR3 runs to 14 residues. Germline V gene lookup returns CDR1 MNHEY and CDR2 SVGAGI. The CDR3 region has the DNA TGTGCCAGCAAAAACTCCCCGTCCGGAAACACCATATATTTT. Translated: CASKNSPSGNTIYF.

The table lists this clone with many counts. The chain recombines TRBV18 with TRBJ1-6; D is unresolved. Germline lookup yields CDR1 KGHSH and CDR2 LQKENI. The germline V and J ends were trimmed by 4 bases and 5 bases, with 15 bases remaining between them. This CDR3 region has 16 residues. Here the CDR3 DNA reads TGTGCCAGCTCACTTGAAGCGTGGAAGAATAATTCACCCCTCCACTTT. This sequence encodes CASSLEAWKNNSPLHF.

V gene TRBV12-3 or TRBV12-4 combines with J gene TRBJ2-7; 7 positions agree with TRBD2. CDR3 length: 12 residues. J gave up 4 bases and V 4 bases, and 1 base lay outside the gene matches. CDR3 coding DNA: TGTGCCAGCAGTTCCGGGAGGTACGAGCAGTACTTC. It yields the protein CASSSGRYEQYF.

CDR3 amino acids: CASSISDSAAYGYTF. CDR3 nucleotides: TGTGCCAGTAGTATTTCCGACAGCGCCGCGTATGGCTACACCTTC. This chain joins TRBV19 and TRBJ1-2; D is possibly TRBD1 (5 bases). V lost 3 bases, J lost 5 bases, and 16 bases lay in between. Germline CDR1 and CDR2: LNHDA and SQIVND (reference sequence). The CDR3 spans 15 residues.